This T cell receptor (beta chain) was identified during a study of blood T cells in healthy people across ages. The second PCR ran roughly 6 to 11 cycles with a sample-barcoded 5' primer and J-beta primers. All cDNA molecules were each tagged by a template-switch adaptor with 12 random nucleotides. Using its own MiXCR run on the 5' RACE reads, TCRdb lists one record per CDR3 protein. The sample comprises 500,000 to 700,000 distinct CDR3 sequences, around 31% of which are singletons, and approximately 15% rests with the top ten. Findings of the study overall: Getting older went along with TCR beta diversity per million T cells dropping roughly linearly.

This clonotype was found many times. The antigen is unknown. The sequence was obtained from a woman of 80 years or more in good health. Sequencing used blood.

CDR3 DNA: TGTGCCAGCAGTGACTATGGGACTAGTGCAGATACGCAGTATTTT. Translation gives CASSDYGTSADTQYF. The gene calls are TRBV2 and TRBJ2-3, with TRBD2 matching 8 bases. The CDR3 totals 15 residues. Germline V gene sequence: CDR1 SNHLY, CDR2 FYNNEI. V shed 3 bases, J shed 4 bases, and the junction held 6 bases outside the gene matches.